Shown below are 23 T cell receptor beta chains from a single sample sequenced in a study of human T cells and chemical hapten exposure. TCRdb used MiXCR to reprocess the RACE reads, holding one entry per CDR3 protein. The sample records about 380,000 distinct CDR3 sequences, 4.5% to 5.5% being singletons. Time point given: pre-sensitization, week 0. Treatment reported: therapeutic diphenylcyclopropenone sensitization with weekly scalp DPC. This material consisted of whole blood, taken in connection with sensitization to the hapten diphenylcyclopropenone (DPC). These receptor sequences come from a woman aged 45-60 years with alopecia areata. Some clones in this sample may be carry-over from other donors' samples.

Turning to this clonotype: One end of the junction varies from germline; a read error may be responsible. J is TRBJ1-3 and V is TRBV6-5; 8 positions match TRBD1. There are 16 residues in the CDR3. Germline V CDR1 and CDR2: MNHEY, SVGAGI. The CDR3 loop is CASSDSTGAAGNTIYF. The CDR3 DNA reads as TGTGCCAGCAGTGACTCGACAGGGGCTGCTGGAAACACCATATATTTT.

This clonotype was detected only a few times. The gene calls are TRBV11-2 and TRBJ1-1; unclear D gene. V shed 10 bases and J shed 0 bases, with 6 bases lying between them. The CDR3 totals 11 residues. From germline, CDR1 is SGHAT and CDR2 FQNNGV. CDR3 region: CATSLNTEAFF. The CDR3 region has the DNA TGTGCCACCTCATTGAACACTGAAGCTTTCTTT.

The chain has TRBV30 and TRBJ2-7; 10 positions agree with TRBD1. J was trimmed by 6 bases and V by 5 bases; bases with no gene match: 10. CDR1 and CDR2 (germline): GTSNPN, SVGIG (reference sequence). The length of the CDR3 is 14 residues. The CDR3 coding sequence is TGTGCCTGGGGGACAGGGGCCCTCGGGGGCGAGCAGTACTTC. Amino acid sequence: CAWGTGALGGEQYF. Full variable domain (missing parts from reference TRBV30 and TRBJ2-7): SQTIHQWPATLVQPVGSPLSLECTVEGTSNPNLYWYRQAAGRGLQLLFYSVGIGQISSEVPQNLSASRPQDRQFILSSKKLLLSDSGFYLCAWGTGALGGEQYFGPGTRLTVT.

The sample holds a few counts of this clonotype. The chain joins TRBV6-2 or TRBV6-3 to TRBJ2-1; 7 bases agree with TRBD2. The J segment lost 2 bases and the V segment lost 8 bases, leaving 9 bases of the junction unmatched. There are 15 residues in the CDR3. Germline V lookup: CDR1 MNHEY, CDR2 SVGEGT. The CDR3 region has the DNA TGTGCCAGCGAAACGGGAGGCTTCGCCTACAATGAGCAGTTCTTC. It yields the protein CASETGGFAYNEQFF.

This clonotype was recorded many times. The rearrangement joins TRBV30 to TRBJ2-3, with a tentative D call TRBD1 (5 bases). CDR1 is GTSNPN, CDR2 SVGIG, per germline (reference sequence). CDR3 size: 15 residues. Trimming took 2 bases from V and 0 from J, leaving 12 bases between them. The CDR3 is CAWSNGAFSTDTQYF. CDR3 nucleotides: TGTGCCTGGAGTAATGGGGCGTTTAGCACAGATACGCAGTATTTT.

The chain has TRBV6-2 or TRBV6-3 and TRBJ2-5, with D possibly TRBD1 on 7 matching bases. The CDR3 has 14 amino acids. The V gene's germline CDR1 is MNHEY and CDR2 SVGEGT. The V gene lost 5 bases and the J gene lost 4 bases, with 14 bases spanning the gap. CDR3 nucleotides: TGTGCCAGCAGTCAGGGGGGAAGGAGAGAGACCCAGTACTTC. Protein: CASSQGGRRETQYF.

This clonotype was seen more than once but under ten times. The chain uses TRBV9 and TRBJ2-1; unclear D gene. Germline values: CDR1 SGDLS, CDR2 YYNGEE. The CDR3 is 13 residues long. V was pared by 0 bases and J by 4 bases, with 5 bases between. This chain's CDR3 is CASSVGPYNEQFF. For the CDR3, the DNA is TGTGCCAGCAGCGTAGGACCTTACAATGAGCAGTTCTTC. The complete variable domain, with remaining parts taken from reference TRBV9 and TRBJ2-1, reads DSGVTQTPKHLITATGQRVTLRCSPRSGDLSVYWYQQSLDQGLQFLIQYYNGEERAKGNILERFSAQQFPDLHSELNLSSLELGDSALYFCASSVGPYNEQFFGPGTRLTVL.

There are many counts of this clonotype. The CDR3 coding sequence is TGCAGCGTTGAGGATCGGCGGGGGGGACACAATGAGCAGTTCTTC. This gives the protein CSVEDRRGGHNEQFF. The chain couples TRBV29-1 to TRBJ2-1, with 9 bases fitting TRBD2. Looked up from germline, CDR1 is SQVTM and CDR2 is ANQGSEA. V was clipped by 3 bases and J by 5 bases; unmatched bases: 8. This CDR3 region has 15 residues.

This clonotype was found many times. This rearrangement joins TRBV4-3 to TRBJ2-1; 9 nucleotides line up with TRBD2. J gave up 3 bases and V 4 bases, and 10 bases lay outside the gene matches. CDR3 size: 17 residues. Germline CDR1 and CDR2: LGHNA and YSLEER. The CDR3 loop reads CASSPGLADFNYNEQFF. The CDR3 bases are TGCGCCAGCAGCCCGGGACTAGCTGACTTTAACTACAATGAGCAGTTCTTC.

This clonotype showed up just a few times. The DNA of the CDR3 is TGTGCCAGCAGTTACTCGTCACTAGCGGCTTCCAATGAGCAGTTCTTC. Encoded protein: CASSYSSLAASNEQFF. The V call is TRBV6-5, the J call TRBJ2-1; TRBD2 matches 8 bases. CDR1 MNHEY and CDR2 SVGAGI come from the germline V gene. V shed 0 bases and J 6 bases; nucleotides not matched to a gene: 7. There are 16 residues in the CDR3.

V gene TRBV3-1 combines with J gene TRBJ2-1; no clear D. CDR1 is LGHDT and CDR2 is YNNKEL in the germline V gene (reference sequence). This CDR3 is 16 amino acids long. The ends were cut back, 0 bases at V and 3 bases at J, with 12 bases in the middle. Here the CDR3 reads CASSQESFRNYNEQFF. CDR3 DNA: TGTGCCAGCAGCCAAGAGTCGTTCAGAAACTACAATGAGCAGTTCTTC.

A few counts support this clonotype. The rearrangement joins TRBV5-1 to TRBJ2-1, with D possibly being TRBD1 or TRBD2 (6 bases each). CDR1 and CDR2 from the germline V gene are SGHRS and YFSETQ. The CDR3 totals 15 residues. Trimming took off 3 bases at V and 0 bases at J, with 10 bases between the two ends. CDR3 nucleotide sequence: TGCGCCAGCAGCTCGGAGGGGGTCTCCTACAATGAGCAGTTCTTC. Encoded protein: CASSSEGVSYNEQFF.

This clonotype appeared many times. The chain combines TRBV28 with TRBJ2-7; D call uncertain. The CDR3 consists of 15 residues. Trimming shortened V by 3 bases and J by 0 bases, and 12 bases separated the two germline ends. Per the germline V gene, CDR1 is MDHEN and CDR2 is SYDVKM. CDR3 sequence reads: CASSFRGISSYEQYF. In DNA form, the CDR3 reads TGTGCCAGCAGTTTCCGAGGAATAAGCTCCTACGAGCAGTACTTC. The variable domain in full, with the rest retrieved from reference TRBV28 and TRBJ2-7, is DVKVTQSSRYLVKRTGEKVFLECVQDMDHENMFWYRQDPGLGLRLIYFSYDVKMKEKGDIPEGYSVSREKKERFSLILESASTNQTSMYLCASSFRGISSYEQYFGPGTRLTVT.

Concerning this clonotype itself: A read error may be the cause here, since a much bigger clone is one base away. This sequence joins TRBV3-1 and TRBJ2-1; D not certain. This CDR3 spans 14 amino acids. Germline CDR1 and CDR2: LGHDT and YNNKEL (reference sequence). The CDR3 nucleotides read TGTGCCAGCAGCCAAACAAGCAACTACGATGAGCAGTTCTTC. It encodes CASSQTSNYDEQFF.

This sequence joins TRBV7-2 and TRBJ2-3; D is perhaps TRBD2 (5 bases). V lost 1 base, J lost 0 bases, and 14 bases lay in between. Germline loops: CDR1 SGHTA, CDR2 FQGNSA. The CDR3 runs 17 residues. The chain's CDR3 is CASSLEDWTGSTDTQYF. In nucleotides, the CDR3 is TGTGCCAGCAGCTTAGAGGATTGGACTGGGAGCACAGATACGCAGTATTTT.

This clonotype appeared many times. This chain links TRBV20-1 with TRBJ1-5, with 11 bases aligning to TRBD1. The CDR3 length is 14 residues. The trim removed 8 bases at V and 5 bases at J, leaving 8 bases unmatched. CDR1 is DFQATT, CDR2 SNEGSKA, per germline (reference sequence). The CDR3 DNA reads TGCAGTACCGTCGGACAGGGGGCGCATCAGCCCCAGCATTTT. This translates into CSTVGQGAHQPQHF.

This clonotype has a count of ten or more. The V and J genes are TRBV12-3 or TRBV12-4 and TRBJ1-2, with D possibly matching TRBD1 (5 bases). This CDR3 is built from 12 residues. V was clipped by 3 bases and J by 8 bases, with 10 bases between them. CDR3 DNA: TGTGCCAGCAGTTTTCAGGGTGTGGGCTACACCTTC. Translation gives CASSFQGVGYTF.

This clonotype was counted ten times or more. This sequence joins TRBV7-9 and TRBJ2-6, with no clear D. V dropped 3 bases and J dropped 1 base, with 13 bases sitting between them. Germline assignment: CDR1 SEHNR and CDR2 FQNEAQ (reference sequence). The CDR3 is made up of 17 amino acids. The CDR3 spells CASSFTQADSGANVLTF. The CDR3, as DNA: TGTGCCAGCAGCTTTACCCAGGCAGATTCTGGGGCCAACGTCCTGACTTTC.

This clonotype was recorded at least ten times. V usage is TRBV24-1 and J usage is TRBJ2-5, with D tentatively TRBD2 (5 bases). CDR1 is KGHDR, CDR2 SFDVKD, per germline. V was cut by 4 bases and J by 2 bases, with 13 bases left in between. This CDR3 comprises 15 residues. The CDR3 region is CATSDQVLAQETQYF. CDR3 DNA sequence: TGTGCCACCAGTGACCAAGTGCTAGCTCAAGAGACCCAGTACTTC.

This clonotype has at least ten counts. The genes are TRBV11-2 and TRBJ2-1; possibly TRBD1 for D (6 bases). Germline V gene data show CDR1 as SGHAT and CDR2 as FQNNGV. The CDR3 covers 12 residues. Trimming took off 5 bases at V and 12 bases at J, with 14 bases between the two ends. CDR3 sequence: CASSVARGWQFF. In nucleotides, the CDR3 is TGTGCCAGCAGCGTAGCCAGGGGCTGGCAGTTCTTC.

This clonotype was seen a handful of times. The chain links TRBV28 to TRBJ2-5; D might be TRBD1 or TRBD2, each matching 6 bases. With 5 bases removed from V and 1 base from J, the gap between germline ends came to 20 bases. Germline CDR1 and CDR2: MDHEN and SYDVKM. The CDR3 sequence is 17 residues long. The CDR3 spells CASSTSLARTAQETQYF. DNA for the CDR3: TGTGCCAGCAGTACCTCACTAGCCCGGACAGCCCAAGAGACCCAGTACTTC.

This clonotype appeared many times. The chain carries TRBV20-1 and TRBJ2-5; TRBD1 is a possible D gene (6 bases). The CDR3 runs 14 residues. Per the germline V gene, CDR1 is DFQATT and CDR2 is SNEGSKA (reference sequence). V was pared by 5 bases and J by 7 bases, with 20 bases between. The CDR3 DNA is TGCAGTGCTCCGAACCCACAGGGTCTGAGGACCCAGTACTTC. Amino acids: CSAPNPQGLRTQYF.

This clonotype was seen many times. This chain joins TRBV6-1 and TRBJ1-1, with TRBD1 matching over 11 bases. Trimming cost V 6 bases and J 8 bases; bases outside gene matches: 14. The length of the CDR3 is 16 residues. Germline V gene lookup returns CDR1 MNHNS and CDR2 SASEGT. Written as DNA, the CDR3 is TGTGCCAGCAGCGCCATCATAGGGACAGGGGGTGCAGAAGCTTTCTTT. Its protein product is CASSAIIGTGGAEAFF.